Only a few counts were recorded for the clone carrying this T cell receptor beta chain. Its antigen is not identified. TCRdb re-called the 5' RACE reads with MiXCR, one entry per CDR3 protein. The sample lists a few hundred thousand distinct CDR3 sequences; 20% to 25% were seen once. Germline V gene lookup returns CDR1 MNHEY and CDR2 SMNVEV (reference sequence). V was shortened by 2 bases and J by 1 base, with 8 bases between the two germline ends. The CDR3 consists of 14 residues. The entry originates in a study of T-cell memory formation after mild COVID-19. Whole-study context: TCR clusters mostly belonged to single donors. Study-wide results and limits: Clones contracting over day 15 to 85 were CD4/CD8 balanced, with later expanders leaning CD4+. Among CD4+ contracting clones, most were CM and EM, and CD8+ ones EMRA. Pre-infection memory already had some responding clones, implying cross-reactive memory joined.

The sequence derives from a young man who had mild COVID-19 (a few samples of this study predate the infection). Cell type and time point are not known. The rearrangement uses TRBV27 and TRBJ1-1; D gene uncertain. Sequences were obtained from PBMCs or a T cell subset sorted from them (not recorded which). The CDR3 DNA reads TGTGCCAGCAGTTTACTAGGGAAGAACACTGAAGCTTTCTTT. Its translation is CASSLLGKNTEAFF.